This TCR beta chain originates from a study of T cell repertoires in cytomegalovirus infection. Overall study context: Indications of both CMV infection and matching HLA type were provided by public TCR beta signatures. Study-level findings and limits: It was HLA-C-restricted CMV-specific TCR beta clonotypes that dominated the response ex vivo. Individuals carrying CMV plus the relevant HLA were identified by cumulative frequency of public TCR beta families.

As for this clonotype: Its antigen remains unidentified.

TCRdb reprocessed the reads with MiXCR, giving one entry per CDR3 protein. The sample lists roughly 340,000 distinct CDR3 sequences; just under 30% were seen once. V was clipped by 3 bases and J by 4 bases, with 15 bases between them. This CDR3 is built from 15 residues. Germline values: CDR1 LGHNA, CDR2 YNFKEQ. V and J are TRBV4-2 and TRBJ1-2; D is perhaps TRBD1 (5 bases). The source of this sequence is a human donor in good health (CMV status not recorded). Some clones in this sample may be carry-over from other donors' samples. Here the sequenced sample was cultured PBMCs, taken from culture after CMV antigen stimulation. The CDR3 nucleotides read TGTGCCAGCAGCCAGGGACTTGAGTTCCTCTATGGCTACACCTTC. Amino acid sequence: CASSQGLEFLYGYTF.